A selection of T cell receptor beta chains follows, all from one sample in a study of blood T cell repertoires in COVID-19. Sequenced by immunoSEQ multiplex PCR; TCRdb stores in-frame clones only, minus some. The sample gives approximately 350,000 clones, 86% of which show up once; roughly 7.2% is in the top ten. The sequencing input was peripheral blood. The origin of the receptors is a woman aged 60 to 75 with COVID-19, enrolled during active disease. Both conserved end residues are part of each CDR3. A D gene is named only where the DNA matches it firmly. Clone size, where shown, is once, few, many, or a class for clones that have expanded.

TRBJ1-2,.,TRBV18,.,TGTGCCAGCTCACCAAGTTTCCCAGGGAACTATGGCTACACCTTC,CASSPSFPGNYGYTF
TRBJ2-7,TRBD2,TRBV10-3,.,TGTGCCATCAGTGAGTCCCCGGCTAGCGGCAGCTCCTACGAGCAGTACTTC,CAISESPASGSSYEQYF
TRBJ1-2,.,TRBV3-1/TRBV3-2,.,TGTGCCAGCAGCCAAGTCGGGGGGGCTGGCTACACCTTC,CASSQVGGAGYTF
TRBJ2-5,TRBD1,TRBV20-1,few,TGCAGTGCTAGTCCCGCTACAGGGGGCCAAGAGACCCAGTACTTC,CSASPATGGQETQYF
TRBJ2-7,TRBD2,TRBV4-1,.,TGCGCCAGCAGTCGAGGAGCGGGGGACTCCTACGAGCAGTACTTC,CASSRGAGDSYEQYF
TRBJ1-3,.,TRBV18,.,TGTGCCAGCTCACCTCTGGGAGAAGGACAGAGCTCTGGAAACACCATATATTTT,CASSPLGEGQSSGNTIYF
TRBJ1-6,.,TRBV5-1,.,TGCGCCAGCAGCTTGGACGGGGTGAATTCACCCCTCCACTTT,CASSLDGVNSPLHF
TRBJ2-1,.,TRBV7-9,.,TGTGCCAGCAGCTCGGAAGGGGCCTACAATGAGCAGTTCTTC,CASSSEGAYNEQFF
TRBJ1-3,TRBD1,TRBV7-9,.,TGTGCCAGCAGCTCGACAGGGATTTCGGAAAACACCATATATTTT,CASSSTGISENTIYF
TRBJ1-6,TRBD1,TRBV19,.,TGTGCCAGTAAACCTAGGGACAGCTATAATTCACCCCTCCACTTT,CASKPRDSYNSPLHF
TRBJ1-4,TRBD1,TRBV19,.,TGTGCCAGTAGCCCACTCAGGGGGCTGCAGGGTGAAAAACTGTTTTTT,CASSPLRGLQGEKLFF
TRBJ1-1,.,TRBV18,.,TGTGCCAGCTCACCACCGGGGGGAGGGGGACACACTGAAGCTTTCTTT,CASSPPGGGGHTEAFF
TRBJ2-5,TRBD2,TRBV7-2,.,TGTGCCAGCAGCCCGAGCGGGGGGGCCGACTCTGAGACCCAGTACTTC,CASSPSGGADSETQYF
TRBJ2-1,.,TRBV7-3,.,TGTGCCAGCAGCCCCTCTGAGGGCCGGGAGCAGTTCTTC,CASSPSEGREQFF
TRBJ2-1,TRBD2,TRBV14,.,TGTGCCAGCAGCCCCTGGACTAGCGGGGGGAGTTACAATGAGCAGTTCTTC,CASSPWTSGGSYNEQFF
TRBJ2-5,TRBD2,TRBV2,.,TGTGCCAGCAGTGAGGCTAGCGGGCCTCAAGAGACCCAGTACTTC,CASSEASGPQETQYF
TRBJ2-3,.,TRBV5-6,.,TGTGCCAGCAGCTTGTCACCAGGGTCAGCAGATACGCAGTATTTT,CASSLSPGSADTQYF
TRBJ1-4,.,TRBV7-8,.,TGTGCCAGCAGCCCACGTCGGGCAACTAATGAAAAACTGTTTTTT,CASSPRRATNEKLFF
TRBJ2-3,.,TRBV18,.,TGTGCCAGCTCACCTGCAGGGGGGACAGATACGCAGTATTTT,CASSPAGGTDTQYF
TRBJ1-1,.,TRBV5-1,.,TGCGCCAGCAGCTTGGCAGGGGCCCCGAACACTGAAGCTTTCTTT,CASSLAGAPNTEAFF
TRBJ1-1,.,TRBV29-1,once,TGCAGCGGTGTAGTATCTATGAACACTGAAGCTTTCTTT,CSGVVSMNTEAFF
TRBJ1-1,TRBD1,TRBV4-1,.,TGCGCCAGCAGCCTGGGACAGCTCGGTTACACTGAAGCTTTCTTT,CASSLGQLGYTEAFF
TRBJ1-5,TRBD1,TRBV2,.,TGTGCCAGTGCGACAGGGCCTTATAGCAATCAGCCCCAGCATTTT,CASATGPYSNQPQHF
TRBJ2-3,TRBD2,TRBV11-2,.,TGTGCCAGCAGTTTAGCGGGGGGGCTTGCAGATACGCAGTATTTT,CASSLAGGLADTQYF
TRBJ1-4,.,TRBV5-8,.,TGTGCCAGCCAACCCGCGGCAGGGAGGGAAAAACTGTTTTTT,CASQPAAGREKLFF
TRBJ2-7,.,TRBV5-1,.,TGCGCCAGGAAAGAACCTAACGTGTTATACTACGAGCAGTACTTC,CARKEPNVLYYEQYF
TRBJ2-7,TRBD1,TRBV7-6,.,TGTGCCAGCAGCGCCGGGACAGGGTTCTTTTACGAGCAGTACTTC,CASSAGTGFFYEQYF
TRBJ1-2,TRBD1,TRBV11-3,.,TGTGCCAGCAGCCCTACTATGACAGGGAATGGCTACACCTTC,CASSPTMTGNGYTF
TRBJ2-7,TRBD1,TRBV27,.,TGTGCCAGCAGAGGGACAGCGGCTTCCTACGAGCAGTACTTC,CASRGTAASYEQYF
TRBJ2-3,TRBD2,TRBV18,.,TGTGCCAGCTCACCAAAAGCGGGGGGCCTAATTGATACGCAGTATTTT,CASSPKAGGLIDTQYF
TRBJ2-1,.,TRBV9,.,TGTGCCAGCAGAGGGGCCGATGAGCAGTTCTTC,CASRGADEQFF
TRBJ1-2,TRBD1,TRBV4-1,once,TGCGCCAGCACTGGACAGGGTAACTATGGCTACACCTTC,CASTGQGNYGYTF
TRBJ2-3,.,TRBV9,.,TGTGCCAGCAGCGTAGAGCAGGGGTCAGATACGCAGTATTTT,CASSVEQGSDTQYF
TRBJ1-1,.,TRBV7-7,.,TGTGCCAGCAGCGCTACTCGGGTGACTGAAGCTTTCTTT,CASSATRVTEAFF
TRBJ2-5,.,TRBV27,.,TGTGCCAGCAGTTTCCAAGGTCCCCAAGGGGCCCAGTACTTC,CASSFQGPQGAQYF
TRBJ1-5,TRBD1,TRBV19,.,TGTGCCAGTAGTACGGGACAGTTGTATAGAAATCAGCCCCAGCATTTT,CASSTGQLYRNQPQHF
TRBJ1-2,.,TRBV13,.,TGTGCCAGCAGCTTAGGAAGAGGTGGCTACACCTTC,CASSLGRGGYTF
TRBJ1-2,TRBD1,TRBV4-2,.,TGTGCCAGCAGCCAAGACGGACAGGGCTATGGCTACACCTTC,CASSQDGQGYGYTF
TRBJ2-5,.,TRBV3-1/TRBV3-2,.,TGTGCCAGCAGCCAAGCACAGGGCGTCGAGACCCAGTACTTC,CASSQAQGVETQYF
TRBJ2-1,.,TRBV3-1/TRBV3-2,.,TGTGCCAGCAGCCGGGGGGGCAGAGTATATGAGCAGTTCTTC,CASSRGGRVYEQFF
TRBJ1-1,TRBD1,TRBV27,.,TGTGCCAGCAGGGGAACCGGGACAGATGAAACTTTCTTT,CASRGTGTDETFF
TRBJ1-6,.,TRBV19,.,TGTGCCAGTAGCGATCGGGGGGACGGATCTATCTATAATTCACCCCTCCACTTT,CASSDRGDGSIYNSPLHF
TRBJ1-2,TRBD1,TRBV18,.,TGTGCCAGCTCACCCCAGACAGGGGGAGGCTATGGCTACACCTTC,CASSPQTGGGYGYTF
TRBJ1-4,.,TRBV4-1,.,TGCGCCAGCAGCCAAGACGACAGGCAAAAACTGTTTTTT,CASSQDDRQKLFF
TRBJ1-1,.,TRBV6-5,.,TGTGCCAGCAAAGGAGTGAACACTGAAGCTTTCTTT,CASKGVNTEAFF
TRBJ1-3,.,TRBV3-1/TRBV3-2,.,TGTGCCAGCAGCCTGCAGGGCGGCAGAAACACCATATATTTT,CASSLQGGRNTIYF
TRBJ2-5,.,TRBV11-3,.,TGTGCCAGCAGCTTAAAATTGGGGGGGGGCCCGGAGACCCAGTACTTC,CASSLKLGGGPETQYF
TRBJ2-3,.,TRBV7-2,.,TGTGCCAGCAGCTTAAAATCAGCAGATACGCAGTATTTT,CASSLKSADTQYF
TRBJ2-3,TRBD2,TRBV7-7,.,TGTGCCAGCAGCCTGGGACTAGCGGGGGGGAAAGATACGCAGTATTTT,CASSLGLAGGKDTQYF
TRBJ1-1,.,TRBV2,.,TGTGCCAGCAGTGACGAGGGCCCTGAAGCTTTCTTT,CASSDEGPEAFF
TRBJ1-1,TRBD1,TRBV6-5,few,TGTGCCAGCAGTAACCGGGACAGGAGAGGCCTCGGAGCTTTCTTT,CASSNRDRRGLGAFF
TRBJ1-2,TRBD1,TRBV9,.,TGTGCCAGCAGCGTCGACAGGGGGGGAAGAGGCTACACCTTC,CASSVDRGGRGYTF
TRBJ1-1,.,TRBV6-5,.,TGTGCCAGCAGTCCCCCTAATGGCGGTAACACTGAAGCTTTCTTT,CASSPPNGGNTEAFF